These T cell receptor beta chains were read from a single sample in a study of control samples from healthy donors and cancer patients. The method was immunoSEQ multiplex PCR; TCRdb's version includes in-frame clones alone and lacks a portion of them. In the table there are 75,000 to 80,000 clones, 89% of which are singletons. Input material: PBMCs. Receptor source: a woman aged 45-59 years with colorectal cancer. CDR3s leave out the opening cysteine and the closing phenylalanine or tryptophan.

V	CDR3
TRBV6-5	ASSYSTSPSTDTQY
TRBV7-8	ASSLDSGRSSPLH
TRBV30	AWMAGGIYGYT
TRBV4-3	ASSQASSNIYGYT
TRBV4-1	ASSQAAHSNTEAF
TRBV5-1	ASSLISENTGELF
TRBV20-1	SARRDTQY
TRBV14	ASSQLRGGLLDTQY
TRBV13	ASRGDRGNGYT
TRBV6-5	ASSYSKQAARNTIY
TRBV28	ASSREGNGQPQH
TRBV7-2	ASSVRAAGANTGELF
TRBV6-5	ASSSILGGAETQY
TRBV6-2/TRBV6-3	ASSYSGQSHKNIQY
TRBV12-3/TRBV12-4	ASSLGFGYT
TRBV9	ASSATGLDNYGYT
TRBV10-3	ATKLDEETQY
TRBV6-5	ASSYTGQGVANEQF
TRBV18	ASSPESGSGTQY
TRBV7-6	ASSLGLDNEQF
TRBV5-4	ASSQPSGSEYGYT
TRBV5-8	ASSFPGASQPQH